The 21 T cell receptor beta chains presented below share a single source sample, sequenced in a study of cytomegalovirus exposure and HLA in healthy donors. PCR involved 60 Vbeta and 13 Jbeta primers. The method was immunoSEQ multiplex PCR; TCRdb's version includes in-frame clones alone and lacks a portion of them. Among more than 200,000 clones, about 85% were seen once, and the ten largest hold 1% to 1.5%. The material sequenced was PBMCs. These receptors were taken from a human donor in good health.

The chain recombines TRBV6-4 with TRBJ1-2; 9 bases map to TRBD1. Trimming removed 7 bases from V and 2 bases from J; junction bases left unmatched: 8. Germline CDR1 reads MRHNA; CDR2 reads SNTAGT. CDR3 length equals 15 residues. CDR3 DNA: TGTGCCAGCAATGGGGCCGGGACAGGGAACTATGGCTACACCTTC. Translating gives CASNGAGTGNYGYTF.

The rearrangement uses TRBV5-4 and TRBJ2-7, with TRBD1 matching 7 bases. The CDR3 extends over 14 amino acids. Germline assignment: CDR1 SGHNT and CDR2 YYREEE (reference sequence). After removal of 1 base from V and 3 bases from J, the junction contained 4 bases not matched to a gene. The DNA for the CDR3 is TGTGCCAGCAGCTTGAACAGGGGAATCTACGAGCAGTACTTC. Translated: CASSLNRGIYEQYF.

The rearrangement joins TRBV19 to TRBJ2-7; 7 bases are shared with TRBD1. Germline CDR1 and CDR2: LNHDA and SQIVND (reference sequence). V lost 3 bases and J lost 5; bases outside the gene matches: 7. The CDR3 length is 14 residues. The CDR3 reads CASSMYRGSDEQYF. DNA of the CDR3: TGTGCCAGTAGTATGTACAGGGGAAGCGACGAGCAGTACTTC.

This clone was picked up one time. The chain links TRBV9 to TRBJ2-1, with a possible D match to TRBD2 (5 bases). Trimming pared 0 bases from V and 15 bases from J, leaving 16 bases between. Per the germline V gene, CDR1 is SGDLS and CDR2 is YYNGEE. CDR3 size: 13 residues. The CDR3 DNA reads TGTGCCAGCAGCGTAGCCTACCGCCGGGAACTGTTCTTC. Translating gives CASSVAYRRELFF.

The V and J genes are TRBV4-1 and TRBJ1-2; tentatively, D is TRBD1 (6 bases). Germline V gene lookup returns CDR1 MGHRA and CDR2 YSYEKL. This CDR3 contains 14 residues. V was trimmed by 5 bases and J by 6 bases, leaving 16 bases between them. This chain's CDR3 is CASSGNRVRNGYTF. The CDR3 bases are TGCGCCAGCAGCGGAAACAGGGTGAGAAATGGCTACACCTTC.

This clone was seen just once. The V call is TRBV7-6, the J call TRBJ2-1, with 7 bases identical to TRBD2. The V segment lost 2 bases and the J segment 6 bases; nucleotides outside the gene matches: 7. CDR3 length: 15 amino acids. Germline loops: CDR1 SGHVS, CDR2 FNYEAQ. As DNA, the CDR3 is TGTGCCAGCAGCTTAACTAGCGAGAGACCCAATGAGCAGTTCTTC. Translation gives CASSLTSERPNEQFF.

The J gene is TRBJ2-5, the V gene TRBV7-2; D possibly corresponds to TRBD2 (5 bases). The CDR3 loop spans 15 amino acids. Trimming cost V 1 base and J 2 bases, with 11 bases left between them. Germline values: CDR1 SGHTA, CDR2 FQGNSA. The DNA for the CDR3 is TGTGCCAGCAGCTTAGGATTCAGCGGTCAAGAGACCCAGTACTTC. Translation: CASSLGFSGQETQYF.

The rearrangement uses TRBV6-5 and TRBJ2-1, with TRBD2 identical over 10 bases. CDR1 is MNHEY, CDR2 SVGAGI, per germline. Trimming at V came to 7 bases and at J to 10 bases, leaving 7 bases not matched to a gene. The CDR3 runs 13 residues. DNA for the CDR3: TGTGCCAGCACCAGCGGGAGGGCCGAGGAGCAGTTCTTC. Protein: CASTSGRAEEQFF.

This clone was observed a handful of times. This chain links TRBV10-3 with TRBJ2-1; TRBD1 is a possible D gene (5 bases). V was clipped by 2 bases and J by 10 bases, with 15 bases between them. This CDR3 spans 14 amino acids. Germline lookup yields CDR1 ENHRY and CDR2 SYGVKD. The CDR3 DNA reads TGTGCCATCAGTGAGATTAAGGGGTTGGGGGAGCAGTTCTTC. This sequence encodes CAISEIKGLGEQFF.

The rearrangement links TRBV6-6 to TRBJ2-7; TRBD2 agrees at 14 bases. Germline V CDR1 and CDR2: MNHNY, SVGAGI (reference sequence). V shed 6 bases, J shed 7 bases, and the junction held 5 bases outside the gene matches. CDR3 length equals 14 residues. CDR3 residues: CASRPGLAGGEQYF. In nucleotides, the CDR3 is TGTGCCAGCAGACCTGGACTAGCGGGAGGTGAGCAGTACTTC.

The chain links TRBV18 to TRBJ2-1; weak D call: TRBD1 (5 bases). Trimming cost V 4 bases and J 6 bases, with 10 bases left between them. The CDR3 consists of 13 residues. The V gene's germline CDR1 is KGHSH and CDR2 LQKENI. The CDR3 nucleotides read TGTGCCAGCTCACTCGCAGGGCTCAATGAGCAGTTCTTC. Translation gives CASSLAGLNEQFF.

The rearrangement links TRBV10-3 to TRBJ2-1, with TRBD2 matching over 7 bases. J gave up 0 bases and V 4 bases, and 12 bases lay outside the gene matches. CDR3 size: 18 residues. Germline V gene data show CDR1 as ENHRY and CDR2 as SYGVKD. In DNA form, the CDR3 reads TGTGCCATCAGTGGGGGGGGAAGCGGGGCGAGCTCCTACAATGAGCAGTTCTTC. Encoded protein: CAISGGGSGASSYNEQFF.

The CDR3 spells CASSPLPAGGPGEQFF. The CDR3 region has the DNA TGTGCCAGCAGCCCCCTCCCAGCGGGAGGGCCGGGGGAGCAGTTCTTC. The V gene is TRBV27, the J gene TRBJ2-1, with 10 bases aligning to TRBD2. The germline gives CDR1 MNHEY, CDR2 SMNVEV (reference sequence). V trimming: 6 bases; J trimming: 10 bases; junction bases outside the gene matches: 15. This CDR3 is built from 16 residues.

The chain is built from TRBV5-1 and TRBJ1-2, with D possibly matching TRBD1 (5 bases). V was clipped by 0 bases and J by 4 bases, with 10 bases between them. The V gene's germline CDR1 is SGHRS and CDR2 YFSETQ. CDR3 length: 14 amino acids. CDR3 residues: CASSLGQPSYGYTF. CDR3 nucleotide sequence: TGCGCCAGCAGCTTGGGACAGCCGAGCTATGGCTACACCTTC.

The chain is built from TRBV7-2 and TRBJ2-7, with TRBD1 identical over 7 bases. Losses at the gene ends were 5 bases for V and 1 base for J; bases not matched to a gene: 8. Germline values: CDR1 SGHTA, CDR2 FQGNSA. The CDR3 consists of 15 residues. The CDR3 reads CASSPWPGGSYEQYF. In DNA, the CDR3 is TGTGCCAGCAGCCCTTGGCCAGGGGGATCCTACGAGCAGTACTTC. The complete variable domain, with remaining parts taken from reference TRBV7-2 and TRBJ2-7, reads GAGVSQSPSNKVTEKGKDVELRCDPISGHTALYWYRQSLGQGLEFLIYFQGNSAPDKSGLPSDRFSAERTGGSVSTLTIQRTQQEDSAVYLCASSPWPGGSYEQYFGPGTRLTVT.

This chain uses TRBV6-5 with TRBJ1-3; tentatively, D is TRBD1 (6 bases). There are 13 residues in the CDR3. Trimming pared 8 bases from V and 4 bases from J, leaving 12 bases between. Germline lookup yields CDR1 MNHEY and CDR2 SVGAGI. The CDR3 loop is CASLAGVGNTIYF. For the CDR3, the DNA is TGTGCCAGCTTGGCAGGGGTCGGAAACACCATATATTTT.

The chain joins TRBV7-6 to TRBJ1-2; 8 bases are a match to TRBD1. This CDR3 is 14 amino acids long. Unmatched junction bases numbered 8, after V lost 6 bases and J lost 5 bases. CDR1 is SGHVS, CDR2 FNYEAQ, per germline. CDR3 nucleotides: TGTGCCAGCAGTCTAAACGACAGGGGTTATGGCTACACCTTC. It encodes CASSLNDRGYGYTF. Together with reference TRBV7-6 and TRBJ1-2, the CDR3 gives the full variable domain: GAGVSQSPRYKVTKRGQDVALRCDPISGHVSLYWYRQALGQGPEFLTYFNYEAQQDKSGLPNDRFSAERPEGSISTLTIQRTEQRDSAMYRCASSLNDRGYGYTFGSGTRLTVV.

The rearrangement uses TRBV7-2 and TRBJ2-2; TRBD1 matches at 8 bases. V dropped 7 bases and J dropped 6; count of bases not matched to a gene: 10. The V gene's germline CDR1 is SGHTA and CDR2 FQGNSA. There are 15 residues in the CDR3. The CDR3 here is CASITRAGGPGELFF. CDR3 DNA sequence: TGTGCCAGCATCACTCGGGCAGGGGGCCCCGGGGAGCTGTTTTTT.

This chain joins TRBV6-1 and TRBJ1-5, with TRBD1 identical over 9 bases. Losses at the gene ends were 6 bases for V and 11 bases for J; bases not matched to a gene: 14. The germline CDR1 and CDR2 sequences are MNHNS and SASEGT. The length of the CDR3 is 15 residues. CDR3 residues: CASRGGQGLGFAQHF. The CDR3 DNA reads TGTGCCAGCAGGGGGGGACAGGGCTTGGGATTTGCCCAGCATTTT.

The CDR3 reads CASSSYQRGGQETQYF. CDR3 nucleotides: TGCGCCAGCAGCTCATACCAGCGTGGGGGGCAAGAGACCCAGTACTTC. The chain links TRBV5-1 to TRBJ2-5; D perhaps matches TRBD2 (6 bases). V was trimmed by 3 bases and J by 2 bases, leaving 17 bases between them. Germline-derived CDR1 and CDR2 are SGHRS and YFSETQ. This CDR3 contains 16 residues. The complete variable domain, with remaining parts taken from reference TRBV5-1 and TRBJ2-5, reads KAGVTQTPRYLIKTRGQQVTLSCSPISGHRSVSWYQQTPGQGLQFLFEYFSETQRNKGNFPGRFSGRQFSNSRSEMNVSTLELGDSALYLCASSSYQRGGQETQYFGPGTRLLVL.

V and J are TRBV5-6 and TRBJ2-6, with no clear D. This CDR3 is built from 14 residues. The germline CDR1 and CDR2 sequences are SGHDT and YYEEEE. Trimming pared 4 bases from V and 1 base from J, leaving 6 bases between. This chain's CDR3 is CASSPNSGANVLTF. Here the CDR3 DNA reads TGTGCCAGCAGCCCCAATTCTGGGGCCAACGTCCTGACTTTC. The whole variable domain, filled in from reference TRBV5-6 and TRBJ2-6, reads DAGVTQSPTHLIKTRGQQVTLRCSPKSGHDTVSWYQQALGQGPQFIFQYYEEEERQRGNFPDRFSGHQFPNYSSELNVNALLLGDSALYLCASSPNSGANVLTFGAGSRLTVL.